The clone carrying this T cell receptor (beta chain) came up a few times. Its antigen remains unidentified. This sample was taken from a study of cytotoxic CD8 clonotypes in ibrutinib-treated CLL. About the research overall: Enrolment comprised approximately 10 relapsed/refractory and 15 treatment-naive patients; 17 to 18 were IGHV unmutated. Among responders, roughly 24 were partial and 2 complete; after median about 72 months, about 15 stayed remitted and some twelve progressed. General observations from the study: Clonality went higher at ibrutinib response and then dropped back toward baseline at progression.

With sequencing, the targeted depth ranged from 1 in 200,000 to 1 in 1 million T cells. TCRdb's table, derived via immunoSEQ multiplex PCR, lists solely in-frame clones and lacks some. The sample consists of some 81,000 clones, 79% of them appearing once. The specimen comprised PBMCs, sampled after 12 months of ibrutinib treatment. The TCR was taken from a human donor with chronic lymphocytic leukemia.

Here the CDR3 DNA reads TGTGCCAGCAGCGTAGGGGGCGGGAGCTCAGATACGCAGTATTTT. Residues: CASSVGGGSSDTQYF. The chain couples TRBV9 to TRBJ2-3, with 7 bases identical to TRBD2. The germline V gene has CDR1 SGDLS and CDR2 YYNGEE. V dropped 0 bases and J dropped 4; count of bases not matched to a gene: 5. The CDR3 contains 15 residues.